This T cell receptor (beta chain) emerged from a study of blood T cell repertoires in COVID-19 (dated by TCRdb to about 2020). In the study overall: Samples from collaborators originated in the United States, Italy and Spain and spanned both the acute and convalescent phases of COVID-19. A de-identified subject ID, COVID-19 status, age in years and sex were almost always included in the sample metadata. The material from the prospective study consisted of cDNA or gDNA derived from T cells, B-cell-depleted T cells, or PBMCs. The samples were drawn from the first 160 participants of the ongoing ImmuneRACE study and from 1,254 subjects provided by 6 global collaborators. Subjects who had been exposed to COVID-19, were actively infected with it, or had recovered from it provided the deeply sampled blood TCRbeta repertoires that made up the dataset. The repertoires were released in a freely available public database meant as a resource for research on the immune response to SARS-CoV-2. Where HLA class I and class II types were available, the types were taken from metadata supplied by the sample provider, not from assay-based typing.

TCRbeta CDR3 regions were amplified from genomic DNA by means of the immunoSEQ Assay, a bias-controlled multiplex PCR. From the authors' description of their analysis: Nucleated cell counts per sample were estimated from amplification of reference gene primers within the assay. To quantify the absolute abundance of each unique TCRbeta CDR3 rearrangement, sequence reads were collapsed and filtered. For each sample, productive Simpson clonality was calculated as the square root of Simpson's diversity index over productive rearrangements. The source is immuneACCESS, and TCRdb retained only in-frame sequences with V and J called. Part of the clones is not carried over; for the studies checked, unresolved V genes explain less than half of this, and the remainder is unexplained. D and trimming come from the DNA, and the V and J calls and clone size come from that table. This sample gives 50,000 to 70,000 clones in total; approximately 90% of them show up just once. The ten biggest clones cover around 15% of the sample.

In the case of this clone: Its specific antigen is unknown. The sample holds no much larger clone one base away, and base qualities are not on file.

Each collaborating institution followed its own protocols to collect whole blood in K2EDTA tubes. For TCRbeta analysis, collaborator samples were shipped as frozen whole blood, as isolated PBMCs, or as DNA extracted from either sample type. Via the germline V gene, CDR1 is SGHAT and CDR2 FQNNGV. The CDR3 runs 13 residues from the cysteine to the phenylalanine. The entry retains the CDR3 DNA only, 39 bases that are in frame from base 1. Clipping removes 5 bases from V and 3 bases from J, with 3 as the unmatched junction base count. What the research found in general, with its limitations: How much clinical and demographic metadata was included differed by source and by participant, and the metadata was provided uncurated.

The TCR sequence derives from a human donor with active COVID-19. The donor label of this sample is uncertain. The specimen sequenced was peripheral blood. The rearrangement combines TRBV11-2 with TRBJ2-5; 7 central bases correspond to TRBD1. The CDR3 region reads CASSPTGKETQYF. The DNA sequence reads TGTGCCAGCAGCCCGACAGGGAAAGAGACCCAGTACTTC. Here the CDR3 is joined to the reference TRBV11-2 and TRBJ2-5 genes, and the full variable domain is: EAGVAQSPRYKIIEKRQSVAFWCNPISGHATLYWYQQILGQGPKLLIQFQNNGVVDDSQLPKDRFSAERLKGVDSTLKIQPAKLEDSAVYLCASSPTGKETQYFGPGTRLLVL.